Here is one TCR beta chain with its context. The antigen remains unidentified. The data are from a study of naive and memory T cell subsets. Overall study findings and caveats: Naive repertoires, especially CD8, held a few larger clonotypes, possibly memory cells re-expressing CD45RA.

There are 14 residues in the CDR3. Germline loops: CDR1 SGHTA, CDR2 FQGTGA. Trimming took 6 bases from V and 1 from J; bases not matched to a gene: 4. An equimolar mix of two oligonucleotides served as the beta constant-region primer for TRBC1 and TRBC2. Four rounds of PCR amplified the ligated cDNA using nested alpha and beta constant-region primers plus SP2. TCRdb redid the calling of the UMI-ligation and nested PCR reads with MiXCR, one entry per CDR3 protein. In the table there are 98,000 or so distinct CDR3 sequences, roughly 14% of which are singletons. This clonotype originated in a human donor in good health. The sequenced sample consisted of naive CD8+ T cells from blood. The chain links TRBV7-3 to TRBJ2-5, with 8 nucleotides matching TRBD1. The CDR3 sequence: CASSSTGGQETQYF. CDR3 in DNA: TGTGCCAGCAGTTCCACAGGGGGCCAAGAGACCCAGTACTTC.